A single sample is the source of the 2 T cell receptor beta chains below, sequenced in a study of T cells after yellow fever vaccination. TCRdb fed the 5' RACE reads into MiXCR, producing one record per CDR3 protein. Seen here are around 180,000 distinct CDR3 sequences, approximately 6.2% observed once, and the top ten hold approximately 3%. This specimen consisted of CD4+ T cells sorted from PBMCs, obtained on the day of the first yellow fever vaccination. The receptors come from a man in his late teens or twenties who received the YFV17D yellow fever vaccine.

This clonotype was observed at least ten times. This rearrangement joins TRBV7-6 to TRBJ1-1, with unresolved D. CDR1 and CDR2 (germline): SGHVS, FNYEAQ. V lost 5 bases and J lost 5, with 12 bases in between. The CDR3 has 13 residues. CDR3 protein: CASSQGRGTEAFF. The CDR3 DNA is TGTGCCAGCAGCCAAGGACGGGGAACTGAAGCTTTCTTT.

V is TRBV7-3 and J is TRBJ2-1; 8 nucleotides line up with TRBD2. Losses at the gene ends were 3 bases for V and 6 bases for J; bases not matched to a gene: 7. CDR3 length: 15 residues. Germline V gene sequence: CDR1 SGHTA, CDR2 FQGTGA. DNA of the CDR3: TGTGCCAGCAGCTTCCTAGGGACTAGACGCAATGAGCAGTTCTTC. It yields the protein CASSFLGTRRNEQFF.